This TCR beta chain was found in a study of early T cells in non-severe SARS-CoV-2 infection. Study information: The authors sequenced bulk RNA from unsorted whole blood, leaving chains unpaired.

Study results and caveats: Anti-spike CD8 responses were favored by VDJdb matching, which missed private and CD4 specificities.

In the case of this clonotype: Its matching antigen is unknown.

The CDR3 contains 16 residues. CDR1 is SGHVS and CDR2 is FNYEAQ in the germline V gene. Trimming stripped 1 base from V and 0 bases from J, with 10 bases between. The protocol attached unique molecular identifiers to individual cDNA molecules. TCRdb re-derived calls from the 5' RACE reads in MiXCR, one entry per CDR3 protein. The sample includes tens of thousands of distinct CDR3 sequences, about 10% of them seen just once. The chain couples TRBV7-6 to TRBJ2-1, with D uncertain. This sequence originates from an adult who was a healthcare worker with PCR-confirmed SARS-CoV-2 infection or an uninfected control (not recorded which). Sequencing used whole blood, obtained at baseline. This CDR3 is CASSLGRSSSYNEQFF. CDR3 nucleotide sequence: TGTGCCAGCAGCTTAGGCCGGAGTAGCTCCTACAATGAGCAGTTCTTC. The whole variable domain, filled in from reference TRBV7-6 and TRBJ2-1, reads GAGVSQSPRYKVTKRGQDVALRCDPISGHVSLYWYRQALGQGPEFLTYFNYEAQQDKSGLPNDRFSAERPEGSISTLTIQRTEQRDSAMYRCASSLGRSSSYNEQFFGPGTRLTVL.